One and the same sample provided the 4 T cell receptor beta chains below, sequenced in a study of cytomegalovirus exposure and HLA in healthy donors. A multiplex PCR was run with 60 Vbeta primers and 13 Jbeta primers. Using immunoSEQ multiplex PCR, the repertoire was profiled, and TCRdb retains in-frame clones only, with some absent. The table shows under 150,000 clones, with roughly 82% occurring only once. Sequenced: PBMCs. These receptors all stem from a boy under 18 in good health and CMV-seronegative.

The chain recombines TRBV6-1 with TRBJ1-2; a possible D gene is TRBD1 (5 bases). Trimming stripped 8 bases from V and 4 bases from J, with 17 bases between. The CDR3 loop spans 14 amino acids. Germline V gene lookup returns CDR1 MNHNS and CDR2 SASEGT. The CDR3 sequence is CASRTGAVVYGYTF. CDR3 in DNA: TGTGCCAGCCGTACTGGGGCAGTAGTCTATGGCTACACCTTC.

This clone was counted only a few times. The chain employs TRBV2 and TRBJ1-5, with TRBD1 as a possible D gene (6 bases). CDR1 is SNHLY and CDR2 is FYNNEI in the germline V gene. The CDR3 has 14 residues. The germline V and J ends were trimmed by 2 bases and 7 bases, with 12 bases remaining between them. DNA for the CDR3: TGTGCCAGCAGTGAATTCGACAGGTTACAGCCCCAGCATTTT. It encodes CASSEFDRLQPQHF.

The genes are TRBV6-1 and TRBJ2-5, with D perhaps TRBD1 (7 bases). CDR3 size: 17 residues. Germline lookup yields CDR1 MNHNS and CDR2 SASEGT. Trimming took 1 base from V and 5 from J, leaving 20 bases between them. CDR3 sequence (DNA): TGTGCCAGCAGTGAAGAGCTAGCCGCAGGGGGGAGGGAGACCCAGTACTTC. Amino acid sequence: CASSEELAAGGRETQYF.

V and J are TRBV30 and TRBJ2-7, with D possibly matching TRBD2 (6 bases). CDR1 is GTSNPN, CDR2 SVGIG, per germline (reference sequence). V was pared by 5 bases and J by 3 bases, with 20 bases between. This CDR3 has 15 residues. This CDR3 reads CAWVGWGEHGYEQYF. CDR3 coding DNA: TGTGCCTGGGTAGGATGGGGGGAACACGGCTACGAGCAGTACTTC.